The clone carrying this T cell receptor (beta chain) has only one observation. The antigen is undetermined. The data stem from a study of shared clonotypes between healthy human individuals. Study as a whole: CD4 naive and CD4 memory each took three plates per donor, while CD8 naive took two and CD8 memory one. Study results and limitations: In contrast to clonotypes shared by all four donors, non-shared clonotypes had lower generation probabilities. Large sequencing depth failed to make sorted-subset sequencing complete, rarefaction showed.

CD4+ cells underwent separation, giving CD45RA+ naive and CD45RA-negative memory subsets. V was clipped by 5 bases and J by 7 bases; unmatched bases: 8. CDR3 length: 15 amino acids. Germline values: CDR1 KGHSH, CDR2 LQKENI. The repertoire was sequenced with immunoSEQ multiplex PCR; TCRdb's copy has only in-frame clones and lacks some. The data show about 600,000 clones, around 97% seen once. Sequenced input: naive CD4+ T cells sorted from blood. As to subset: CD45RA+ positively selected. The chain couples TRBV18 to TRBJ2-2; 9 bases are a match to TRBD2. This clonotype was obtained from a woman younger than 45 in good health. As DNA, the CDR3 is TGTGCCAGCTCAGCGAGGCTAGCGGGAAACGGGGAGCTGTTTTTT. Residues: CASSARLAGNGELFF.